The next 26 T cell receptor beta chains were all read from a single sample in a study of T cell responses to AZD1222 COVID-19 vaccine. Method: immunoSEQ multiplex PCR; TCRdb's copy keeps in-frame clones and lacks some. Of 90,000 to 150,000 clones in the sample, approximately 90% are singletons; the top ten hold 7.5% to 9.5%. The sequenced sample was peripheral blood, obtained on day 0 of AZD1222 vaccination. All receptors come from an adult in good health.

V and J are TRBV11-2 and TRBJ1-6, with TRBD1 matching 7 bases. In germline, CDR1 is SGHAT, CDR2 FQNNGV. The CDR3 contains 16 residues. Trimming removed 7 bases from V and 4 bases from J; junction bases left unmatched: 10. In DNA, the CDR3 is TGTGCCAGCACCGTCAATCCGGGACAGTATAATTCACCCCTCCACTTT. It is translated as CASTVNPGQYNSPLHF. Full variable domain (remainder filled in from reference TRBV11-2 and TRBJ1-6): EAGVAQSPRYKIIEKRQSVAFWCNPISGHATLYWYQQILGQGPKLLIQFQNNGVVDDSQLPKDRFSAERLKGVDSTLKIQPAKLEDSAVYLCASTVNPGQYNSPLHFGNGTRLTVT.

The sample holds a few counts of this clone. With a much larger clone just one base away, this may be a read error. The chain joins TRBV2 to TRBJ1-4; D is unresolved. V was trimmed by 6 bases and J by 0 bases, leaving 8 bases between them. Germline V gives CDR1 SNHLY, CDR2 FYNNEI. The CDR3 is 14 residues long. The CDR3 sequence is CASSVIATNEKLFF. The CDR3 DNA follows: TGTGCCAGCAGCGTAATTGCAACTAATGAAAAACTGTTTTTT.

The gene calls are TRBV30 and TRBJ1-1; 7 bases agree with TRBD1. The CDR3 extends over 13 amino acids. Unmatched junction bases numbered 4, after V lost 4 bases and J lost 2 bases. Germline V lookup: CDR1 GTSNPN, CDR2 SVGIG (reference sequence). The CDR3 protein is CAWTRQGNTEAFF. The CDR3 coding sequence is TGTGCCTGGACCCGACAGGGTAACACTGAAGCTTTCTTT.

The chain recombines TRBV11-2 with TRBJ1-2; TRBD1 matches 9 bases. From germline, CDR1 is SGHAT and CDR2 FQNNGV. Trimming cost V 0 bases and J 6 bases; bases outside gene matches: 11. This CDR3 contains 17 residues. CDR3 in amino acids: CASSLDLQVGQGNGYTF. CDR3 sequence (DNA): TGTGCCAGCAGCTTAGATCTTCAGGTGGGACAGGGTAATGGCTACACCTTC.

J is TRBJ2-1 and V is TRBV25-1; a weak D match, TRBD1 (5 bases). Germline V gene data show CDR1 as MGHDK and CDR2 as SYGVNS. The CDR3 spans 14 residues. Trimming pared 5 bases from V and 4 bases from J, leaving 12 bases between. The CDR3 DNA reads TGTGCCAGCAGTATGCAGGGCCAGTACAATGAGCAGTTCTTC. Residues: CASSMQGQYNEQFF.

The gene calls are TRBV3-1 (or the pseudogene TRBV3-2) and TRBJ2-7; D possibly matches TRBD1 or TRBD2 (5 bases each). Per germline, CDR1 LGHDT and CDR2 YNNKEL (reference sequence). V was clipped by 3 bases and J by 0 bases, with 9 bases between them. This CDR3 contains 14 residues. The CDR3, as DNA: TGTGCCAGCAGCCAGGGGACCTTCTCCTACGAGCAGTACTTC. Its translation: CASSQGTFSYEQYF.

This rearrangement joins TRBV20-1 to TRBJ1-2; no clear D gene. The germline V gene encodes CDR1 DFQATT and CDR2 SNEGSKA (reference sequence). The V and J ends lost 3 bases and 4 bases respectively, with 12 bases between them. This CDR3 is built from 13 residues. CDR3 amino acids: CSASSRLGYGYTF. CDR3 nucleotides: TGCAGTGCTAGTAGCAGGCTCGGCTATGGCTACACCTTC.

The chain recombines TRBV14 with TRBJ2-7; D call uncertain. Germline CDR1 reads SGHDN; CDR2 reads FVKESK. V was clipped by 1 base and J by 3 bases, with 13 bases between them. The CDR3 runs to 15 residues. The CDR3 sequence: CASSQVLTGDYEQYF. Here the CDR3 DNA reads TGTGCCAGCAGCCAAGTCCTAACTGGGGACTACGAGCAGTACTTC.

This clone was recorded at least ten times. The rearrangement joins TRBV29-1 to TRBJ1-4, with 8 bases that match TRBD1. Germline CDR1 and CDR2: SQVTM and ANQGSEA. With V trimmed by 6 bases and J by 7 bases, 13 bases remained unmatched. The CDR3 length is 15 residues. CDR3: CSVHVEGQASEKLFF. Here the CDR3 DNA reads TGCAGCGTGCACGTTGAGGGACAGGCAAGTGAAAAACTGTTTTTT.

V and J are TRBV5-1 and TRBJ2-7; 12 bases map to TRBD1. The CDR3 extends over 20 amino acids. The germline CDR1 and CDR2 sequences are SGHRS and YFSETQ. With V trimmed by 4 bases and J by 0 bases, 17 bases remained unmatched. The CDR3 nucleotides read TGCGCCAGCAGCCCCTCCGGGGGACAGGGGGCGTCTTTGGGCTCCTACGAGCAGTACTTC. Protein: CASSPSGGQGASLGSYEQYF.

This clone was recorded a few times. The chain combines TRBV5-1 with TRBJ1-1; 8 bases map to TRBD1. The CDR3 runs 13 residues. J gave up 11 bases and V 4 bases, and 10 bases lay outside the gene matches. Germline V gene lookup returns CDR1 SGHRS and CDR2 YFSETQ. The CDR3 sequence is CASSTLQGVDAFF. The DNA for the CDR3 is TGCGCCAGCAGCACACTACAGGGGGTGGATGCTTTCTTT.

The gene calls are TRBV5-4 and TRBJ2-1; D not certain. Germline lookup yields CDR1 SGHNT and CDR2 YYREEE (reference sequence). Trimming removed 9 bases from V and 0 bases from J, with 13 bases in between. The CDR3 spans 14 residues. CDR3 coding DNA: TGTGCCACACAACCGGGCAACTCCTACAATGAGCAGTTCTTC. Translation: CATQPGNSYNEQFF.

This chain connects TRBV5-1 to TRBJ2-7; the match to TRBD2 covers 7 bases. The junction had 6 bases not matched to a gene; V was cut back by 0 bases and J by 0 bases. Germline CDR1 SGHRS, CDR2 YFSETQ. The CDR3 has 16 amino acids. CDR3 region: CASSLGGAGTSYEQYF. The CDR3 bases are TGCGCCAGCAGCTTGGGGGGAGCGGGGACCTCCTACGAGCAGTACTTC. The full variable domain, completed using reference TRBV5-1 and TRBJ2-7, is KAGVTQTPRYLIKTRGQQVTLSCSPISGHRSVSWYQQTPGQGLQFLFEYFSETQRNKGNFPGRFSGRQFSNSRSEMNVSTLELGDSALYLCASSLGGAGTSYEQYFGPGTRLTVT.

Written as DNA, the CDR3 is TGTGCCTGGAGTGTCGGGACAGGTTCCTATGGCTACACCTTC. Its translation: CAWSVGTGSYGYTF. The chain has TRBV30 and TRBJ1-2; 8 positions agree with TRBD1. This CDR3 has 14 residues. The V segment lost 0 bases and the J segment 4 bases; nucleotides outside the gene matches: 4. Germline V gene lookup returns CDR1 GTSNPN and CDR2 SVGIG (reference sequence).

The sample holds many counts of this clone. The chain employs TRBV10-2 and TRBJ2-1; 7 bases fit TRBD1. Germline lookup yields CDR1 WSHSY and CDR2 SAAADI. V lost 3 bases, J lost 10 bases, and 9 bases stayed unmatched. This CDR3 spans 14 amino acids. The CDR3 region is CASSEGTVTGEQFF. In DNA, the CDR3 is TGCGCCAGCAGTGAAGGGACAGTAACCGGGGAGCAGTTCTTC.

The rearrangement uses TRBV19 and TRBJ2-1; 9 bases match TRBD2. The CDR3 has 14 amino acids. Germline assignment: CDR1 LNHDA and CDR2 SQIVND (reference sequence). Germline trimming cut 6 bases from V and 4 bases from J; bases unmatched to any gene: 4. CDR3: CASRHSGRYNEQFF. The CDR3 nucleotides are TGTGCCAGTAGACACAGCGGGAGGTACAATGAGCAGTTCTTC.

The gene calls are TRBV7-9 and TRBJ1-4; 10 bases are shared with TRBD1. The CDR3 totals 15 residues. CDR1 and CDR2 from the germline V gene are SEHNR and FQNEAQ (reference sequence). Trimming at V came to 5 bases and at J to 8 bases, leaving 8 bases not matched to a gene. CDR3 in amino acids: CASSTGQGEKEKLFF. CDR3 bases: TGTGCCAGCAGCACAGGACAGGGGGAAAAGGAAAAACTGTTTTTT.

This chain connects TRBV7-2 to TRBJ1-4, with TRBD1 matching 9 bases. Germline CDR1 SGHTA, CDR2 FQGNSA. The CDR3 length is 16 residues. Trimming cost V 4 bases and J 5 bases; bases outside gene matches: 8. Written as DNA, the CDR3 is TGTGCCAGCAGCTGGGGGACCGGGACAGGGAATGAAAAACTGTTTTTT. Its translation is CASSWGTGTGNEKLFF.

The chain employs TRBV19 and TRBJ2-1; no clear D. This CDR3 region has 15 residues. V was trimmed by 4 bases and J by 2 bases, leaving 12 bases between them. Per germline, CDR1 LNHDA and CDR2 SQIVND (reference sequence). CDR3: CASSRDETAYNEQFF. CDR3 coding DNA: TGTGCCAGTAGTAGAGACGAAACGGCCTACAATGAGCAGTTCTTC.

The chain combines TRBV29-1 with TRBJ1-6; 7 bases are a match to TRBD1. V lost 4 bases, J lost 5 bases, and 2 bases stayed unmatched. CDR1 SQVTM and CDR2 ANQGSEA come from the germline V gene. CDR3 length: 13 residues. The CDR3 here is CSVATGNNSPLHF. The CDR3 DNA follows: TGCAGCGTTGCGACAGGGAATAATTCACCCCTCCACTTT.

V usage is TRBV6-5 and J usage is TRBJ1-4; 10 bases match TRBD1. Trimming cost V 8 bases and J 8 bases; bases outside gene matches: 5. The length of the CDR3 is 13 residues. Germline V gene sequence: CDR1 MNHEY, CDR2 SVGAGI. The DNA of the CDR3 is TGTGCCAGCGGGGGACAGGGGTTCGAAAAACTGTTTTTT. This encodes CASGGQGFEKLFF.

The chain couples TRBV9 to TRBJ2-7; the match to TRBD1 covers 8 bases. Trimming cost V 3 bases and J 2 bases; bases outside gene matches: 4. The CDR3 spans 14 residues. Germline CDR1 and CDR2: SGDLS and YYNGEE. In nucleotides, the CDR3 is TGTGCCAGCAGCGAACAGGGGGTGCCCTACGAGCAGTACTTC. Its protein is CASSEQGVPYEQYF. The entire variable domain, with the rest obtained from reference TRBV9 and TRBJ2-7, is as follows: DSGVTQTPKHLITATGQRVTLRCSPRSGDLSVYWYQQSLDQGLQFLIQYYNGEERAKGNILERFSAQQFPDLHSELNLSSLELGDSALYFCASSEQGVPYEQYFGPGTRLTVT.

The chain uses TRBV4-1 and TRBJ1-5, with a tentative D call TRBD1 (6 bases). Germline loops: CDR1 MGHRA, CDR2 YSYEKL. CDR3 size: 16 residues. Trimming left V 4 bases short and J 0 bases short, with 13 bases between. CDR3 coding DNA: TGCGCCAGCAGCCCCCAGGGGAGGAATAGCAATCAGCCCCAGCATTTT. Its translation is CASSPQGRNSNQPQHF.

CDR3 loop: CATSKGTGNEKLFF. CDR3 nucleotides: TGTGCCACCAGCAAGGGGACAGGAAATGAAAAACTGTTTTTT. V and J are TRBV15 and TRBJ1-4, with 8 bases lining up with TRBD1. V lost 4 bases to trimming and J lost 5 bases; unmatched junction nucleotides: 3. Germline CDR1 and CDR2: LNHNV and YYDKDF (reference sequence). CDR3 size: 14 residues.

The chain combines TRBV27 with TRBJ2-1, with 10 nucleotides matching TRBD2. CDR1 and CDR2 from the germline V gene are MNHEY and SMNVEV (reference sequence). The CDR3 length is 17 residues. V dropped 6 bases and J dropped 3; count of bases not matched to a gene: 11. The CDR3 DNA follows: TGTGCCAGCAGCCAGAGGGTAGCGGGAGGAGGCTACAATGAGCAGTTCTTC. This translates into CASSQRVAGGGYNEQFF.

The J gene is TRBJ1-6, the V gene TRBV27; a possible D gene is TRBD1 (5 bases). Trimming shortened V by 4 bases and J by 9 bases, and 19 bases separated the two germline ends. CDR3 size: 16 residues. Germline assignment: CDR1 MNHEY and CDR2 SMNVEV (reference sequence). CDR3 protein: CASSSPGSGRASPLHF. The CDR3 nucleotides read TGTGCCAGCAGTTCCCCAGGGTCCGGCCGCGCTTCACCCCTCCACTTT.